This entry describes one T cell receptor beta chain. Its antigen is unknown. The junction departs from germline at one end; a sequencing error may be responsible. The germline V gene supplies CDR1 SGHRS and CDR2 YFSETQ. The CDR3, from cysteine to phenylalanine, totals 14 residues. Just the 42-base CDR3 DNA is kept, in frame starting at base 1. This entry is derived from a study of blood T cell repertoires in COVID-19 (dated by TCRdb to the early 2020s). At the level of the whole study: Samples from collaborators originated in the United States, Italy and Spain and spanned both the acute and convalescent phases of COVID-19. The dataset comprised deeply sampled blood TCRbeta repertoires from subjects exposed to, actively infected with, or recovered from COVID-19. The repertoires were released in a freely available public database intended as a resource for research on the immune response to SARS-CoV-2. Samples came from the ongoing ImmuneRACE study (first 160 participants) plus 1,254 subjects from 6 global collaborators. The prospective study material was composed of cDNA or gDNA derived from T cells, B-cell-depleted T cells, or PBMCs. Where HLA class I and class II types were available, the types were taken from metadata supplied by the sample provider, not from assay-based typing. The sample metadata nearly always contained a de-identified subject ID, COVID-19 status, age in years and sex.

The immunoSEQ Assay, a bias-controlled multiplex PCR, was used to amplify TCRbeta CDR3 regions from genomic DNA. The authors processed their data as follows. The number of nucleated cells in each sample was estimated by amplification of reference gene primers within the assay. To quantify the absolute abundance of each unique TCRbeta CDR3 rearrangement, sequence reads were collapsed and filtered. For each sample, productive Simpson clonality was calculated as the square root of Simpson's diversity index over productive rearrangements. Here the immuneACCESS table is served through TCRdb, limited to in-frame sequences with V and J called. Missing clones are a known gap in these copies; in checked studies unresolved V genes cover under half, and the rest lacks a known reason. D and trimming were read from the DNA, whereas the V and J calls and clone size are those reported in that table. The sample table records 250,000 or so clones; approximately 85% of these occur just once. The ten largest clones represent approximately 6.6% of the sample.

In the prospective study, participants were roughly 18 to 95 years old, resided in approximately 22 geographic areas of the United States, and were enrolled through a virtual design. Cohort assignment in the prospective study relied on participant-reported clinical history from a screening survey and a study questionnaire. Exposed participants had been in contact with someone with a PCR-confirmed or clinician-diagnosed COVID-19 case within 2 weeks of study entry. Mobile phlebotomists in the prospective study collected whole blood, serum and a nasopharyngeal or oropharyngeal swab from every participant. Prospective study participants could optionally give additional blood draws and questionnaires over an approximately 2-month period. Prospective study blood samples were shipped either frozen or at room temperature before DNA extraction. Overall results and qualifications from the work: The quantity of clinical and demographic metadata differed by source and by participant and was supplied without curation.

What was sequenced was PBMCs or T cells enriched from blood (not recorded which). This receptor was obtained from a woman between 50 and 59 years old who had been exposed to COVID-19. The chain links TRBV5-1 with TRBJ2-7; no D gene can be assigned with confidence. The nucleotides read TGCGCCAGCAACTTGAGGCCTAGCTCCTACGAGCAGTACTTC. Its translation is CASNLRPSSYEQYF.